This is a list of T cell receptor beta chains from one sample in a study of technical replicates of blood from several donors. The repertoire was sequenced with immunoSEQ multiplex PCR; TCRdb's copy has only in-frame clones and lacks some. The sample has 65,000 to 80,000 clones; about nine tenths are singletons. The sample consisted of T cells isolated from PBMCs. The source of these receptors is a human donor in good health. Each CDR3 is given with its conserved first and last residue. The D gene is left open where the match is weak. The listing skips clone size in some rows; elsewhere it reads once, few, many or a size class.

J: TRBJ2-3
size: NA
V: TRBV5-1
D: TRBD2
CDR3: CASSLGAGGSADTQYF
DNA: TGCGCCAGCAGCTTGGGTGCGGGAGGGAGTGCAGATACGCAGTATTTT

J: TRBJ1-3
size: NA
V: TRBV28
D: NA
CDR3: CASSLAPPGGAGNTIYF
DNA: TGTGCCAGCAGTTTAGCCCCCCCCGGGGGGGCTGGAAACACCATATATTTT

J: TRBJ2-7
size: NA
V: TRBV5-1
D: TRBD1
CDR3: CASSLRDRVAYEQYF
DNA: TGCGCCAGCAGCTTGCGGGACAGGGTTGCGTACGAGCAGTACTTC

J: TRBJ2-1
size: NA
V: TRBV28
D: TRBD2
CDR3: CASSFSGTELYNEQFF
DNA: TGTGCCAGCAGTTTTAGCGGGACGGAGCTATACAATGAGCAGTTCTTC

J: TRBJ2-7
size: once
V: TRBV27
D: TRBD1
CDR3: CASMRTGRFYEQYF
DNA: TGTGCCAGCATGCGGACAGGGAGGTTCTACGAGCAGTACTTC

J: TRBJ2-1
size: NA
V: TRBV6-5
D: NA
CDR3: CASSGGGEQFF
DNA: TGTGCCAGCTCAGGGGGAGGTGAGCAGTTCTTC

J: TRBJ1-2
size: NA
V: TRBV29-1
D: TRBD1
CDR3: CSVELGQGAGGYTF
DNA: TGCAGCGTTGAATTGGGACAGGGGGCAGGGGGCTACACCTTC

J: TRBJ2-3
size: NA
V: TRBV15
D: NA
CDR3: CATSRGLADTQYF
DNA: TGTGCCACCAGCAGAGGTCTAGCAGATACGCAGTATTTT

J: TRBJ2-3
size: NA
V: TRBV10-3
D: TRBD2
CDR3: CAISEFSGAADTQYF
DNA: TGTGCCATCAGTGAGTTTAGCGGGGCGGCAGATACGCAGTATTTT

J: TRBJ1-2
size: NA
V: TRBV5-1
D: NA
CDR3: CASSLEDSSPNYGYTF
DNA: TGCGCCAGCAGCCTAGAGGACAGTTCTCCTAACTATGGCTACACCTTC

J: TRBJ2-3
size: NA
V: TRBV27
D: TRBD1
CDR3: CASSQRQGSTDTQYF
DNA: TGTGCCAGCAGTCAAAGACAGGGCAGCACAGATACGCAGTATTTT

J: TRBJ2-1
size: NA
V: TRBV27
D: NA
CDR3: CASSLESPDNEQFF
DNA: TGTGCCAGCAGTTTAGAGTCACCGGACAATGAGCAGTTCTTC

J: TRBJ2-7
size: NA
V: TRBV9
D: NA
CDR3: CASSVDDSGLTYEQYF
DNA: TGTGCCAGCAGCGTAGATGACAGCGGGTTGACCTACGAGCAGTACTTC

J: TRBJ2-7
size: NA
V: TRBV7-9
D: NA
CDR3: CASSSSGSYEQYF
DNA: TGTGCCAGCAGCTCGTCGGGGTCCTACGAGCAGTACTTC

J: TRBJ1-1
size: NA
V: TRBV19
D: NA
CDR3: CASTPRQMLNTEAFF
DNA: TGTGCCAGTACCCCTAGACAGATGTTGAACACTGAAGCTTTCTTT

J: TRBJ1-2
size: NA
V: TRBV6-1
D: TRBD1
CDR3: CASKPPGQGYGYTF
DNA: TGTGCCAGCAAGCCCCCGGGACAGGGATATGGCTACACCTTC

J: TRBJ2-2
size: NA
V: TRBV9
D: TRBD2
CDR3: CASKEREANTGELFF
DNA: TGTGCCAGCAAGGAGCGGGAGGCCAACACCGGGGAGCTGTTTTTT

J: TRBJ1-1
size: NA
V: TRBV11-1
D: NA
CDR3: CASSLAEGDTEAFF
DNA: TGTGCCAGCAGCTTAGCAGAGGGGGACACTGAAGCTTTCTTT